The rows below give T cell receptor beta chains drawn from one sample of a study of identical twins. Via MiXCR, TCRdb re-called the 5' RACE reads, giving one row per CDR3 protein. In the table there are over 250,000 distinct CDR3 sequences, roughly 10% of which are singletons. Another study also made use of these data, one on yellow fever vaccine responses in identical twins.

What was sequenced was CD8+ T cells sorted from blood. These receptors originate from a woman younger than 35 in good health. Both conserved end residues are part of each CDR3. D genes are given only for firm matches. Part of the rows lack a size; the others show once, few, many or a class for expanded clones.

j_gene | abundance | d_gene | len | v_gene | CDR3nt | CDR3aa
TRBJ1-1 | few | NA | 16 | TRBV6-5 | TGTGCCAGCAGTTTCAACCAAGCTATTATGAACACTGAAGCTTTCTTT | CASSFNQAIMNTEAFF
TRBJ1-6 | few | NA | 15 | TRBV5-8 | TGTGCCAGCAGCACTGACAGGCTAGGGGATTCACCCCTCCACTTT | CASSTDRLGDSPLHF
TRBJ1-5 | NA | NA | 15 | TRBV19 | TGTGCCAGTAACCCTGGAGACATCGCTTATCAGCCCCAGCATTTT | CASNPGDIAYQPQHF
TRBJ1-5 | NA | NA | 14 | TRBV9 | TGTGCCAGCAGCGGTGGGGGGGGTGATCAGCCCCAGCATTTT | CASSGGGGDQPQHF
TRBJ2-5 | few | NA | 15 | TRBV7-2 | TGTGCCAGCAGCTTAATCGGTCCGAACCAAGAGACCCAGTACTTC | CASSLIGPNQETQYF
TRBJ2-4 | NA | NA | 15 | TRBV29-1 | TGCAGCGTTTATCTGGGGGGGGCAGCCAAAAACATTCAGTACTTC | CSVYLGGAAKNIQYF
TRBJ2-1 | NA | NA | 15 | TRBV2 | TGTGCCAGCAGTGTCGGCGGGGCTCCCTACAATGAGCAGTTCTTC | CASSVGGAPYNEQFF
TRBJ2-7 | few | NA | 12 | TRBV6-6 | TGTGCCAGCAGCGATCTAGCGAGCGAGCAGTACTTC | CASSDLASEQYF
TRBJ2-1 | few | NA | 15 | TRBV20-1 | TGCAGTGCTAAGTCAGGCGACAGGTCGGGAATTGAGCAGTTCTTC | CSAKSGDRSGIEQFF
TRBJ2-3 | many | TRBD1 | 15 | TRBV2 | TGTGCCAGCAGTGAACCGGGACAGTACAGCTATACGCAGTATTTT | CASSEPGQYSYTQYF
TRBJ2-7 | few | NA | 13 | TRBV5-8 | TGTGCCAGCAGCTCCCCGGGGTACTACGAGCAGTACTTC | CASSSPGYYEQYF
TRBJ1-2 | many | TRBD1 | 14 | TRBV5-6 | TGTGCCAGCAGCTATCGACAGGGGGACTATGGCTACACCTTC | CASSYRQGDYGYTF
TRBJ2-5 | many | TRBD2 | 18 | TRBV10-3 | TGTGCCATCAGTGTAGCCCCTTTTTGGCGGGAGGCCCAAGAGACCCAGTACTTC | CAISVAPFWREAQETQYF
TRBJ2-7 | NA | TRBD2 | 14 | TRBV9 | TGTGCCAGCAGCGTGGGGGGAGGGCCGCAAGAGCAGTACTTC | CASSVGGGPQEQYF
TRBJ1-1 | NA | NA | 14 | TRBV7-9 | TGTGCCAGCAGGCGGGAGAACCAGGACACTGAAGCTTTCTTT | CASRRENQDTEAFF
TRBJ2-5 | many | TRBD1 | 18 | TRBV4-1 | TGCGCCAGCAGCATAAGACAGGGGGCAGGGGACTACCAAGAGACCCAGTACTTC | CASSIRQGAGDYQETQYF
TRBJ2-1 | NA | TRBD2 | 14 | TRBV4-3 | TGCGCCAGCAGCCAAGAACTAGCGGAGGATGAGCAGTTCTTC | CASSQELAEDEQFF
TRBJ2-7 | many | TRBD2 | 15 | TRBV2 | TGTGCCAGCAGCGAGGGGACTAGCGGGGGCTACGAGCAGTACTTC | CASSEGTSGGYEQYF
TRBJ2-1 | NA | TRBD2 | 17 | TRBV15 | TGTGCCACCAGCAGAAGGGTACTAGCGGGGGGGCAAGATGAGCAGTTCTTC | CATSRRVLAGGQDEQFF
TRBJ1-2 | few | TRBD1 | 15 | TRBV25-1 | TGTGCCAGCAGTGAGGGGACAGCGAGGAACTATGGCTACACCTTC | CASSEGTARNYGYTF
TRBJ1-1 | many | TRBD1 | 12 | TRBV7-9 | TGTGCCGGATCAGGGGGAGCCACTGAAGCTTTCTTT | CAGSGGATEAFF
TRBJ2-7 | many | NA | 15 | TRBV4-2 | TGTGCCAGCAGCCAAGGGCAGGGGAGCTCCTACGAGCAGTACTTC | CASSQGQGSSYEQYF
TRBJ2-3 | NA | NA | 14 | TRBV14 | TGTGCCAGCAGCCCGGTACTCACCACAGATACGCAGTATTTT | CASSPVLTTDTQYF
TRBJ2-5 | many | NA | 17 | TRBV10-3 | TGTGCCATCAGTGAGGGGTCACAGTCGCCCATACAAGAGACCCAGTACTTC | CAISEGSQSPIQETQYF
TRBJ2-1 | NA | TRBD1 | 13 | TRBV12-3/TRBV12-4 | TGTGCCAGCAGCCCCGGACAGGCCGATGAGCAGTTCTTC | CASSPGQADEQFF
TRBJ2-1 | NA | NA | 15 | TRBV3-1 | TGTGCCAGCAGCCCACGGGCCATGGGGGTCCATGAGCAGTTCTTC | CASSPRAMGVHEQFF
TRBJ2-2 | many | TRBD2 | 15 | TRBV6-4 | TGTGCCAGCACTCGGGGGGGCCATGAGAGCGGGGAGCTGTTTTTT | CASTRGGHESGELFF
TRBJ2-5 | NA | NA | 15 | TRBV25-1 | TGTGCCAGCAGTGACAGGGAGGCGGTTTGGGAGACCCAGTACTTC | CASSDREAVWETQYF
TRBJ2-1 | many | TRBD2 | 18 | TRBV7-2 | TGTGCCAGCAGCATAGCCGGGACTAGCGAAAGATTTTACAATGAGCAGTTCTTC | CASSIAGTSERFYNEQFF
TRBJ2-1 | NA | NA | 13 | TRBV15 | TGTGCCACCAGCAGGGCCCTTCACAATGAGCAGTTCTTC | CATSRALHNEQFF
TRBJ1-6 | NA | NA | 16 | TRBV5-1 | TGCGCCAGCAGCCCCGTTACAGTCCAGGCTAATTCACCCCTCCACTTT | CASSPVTVQANSPLHF
TRBJ2-7 | many | TRBD2 | 15 | TRBV7-8 | TGTGCCAGCAGCTTATGGGTGACTAGCGCTGATGGGCAGTACTTC | CASSLWVTSADGQYF
TRBJ2-7 | many | NA | 13 | TRBV7-2 | TGTGCCAGCAGCTTAGTGGTGACGGGTGAGCAGTACTTC | CASSLVVTGEQYF
TRBJ2-5 | NA | NA | 14 | TRBV9 | TGTGCCAGCAGCGTAGCGGGCGCCCAAGAGACCCAGTACTTC | CASSVAGAQETQYF
TRBJ2-3 | few | NA | 13 | TRBV19 | TGTGCCAGTAGTATATGGCTCACAGATACGCAGTATTTT | CASSIWLTDTQYF
TRBJ2-2 | few | TRBD1 | 15 | TRBV27 | TGTGCCAGCAGTCTTCGGGACAGCCACACCGGGGAGCTGTTTTTT | CASSLRDSHTGELFF
TRBJ1-4 | NA | NA | 16 | TRBV7-9 | TGTGCCAGCAGCCCCCTAGGAGGGGGAACTAATGAAAAACTGTTTTTT | CASSPLGGGTNEKLFF
TRBJ2-7 | many | NA | 13 | TRBV28 | TGTGCCAGCAGTTCCGGAGCAGGGTTCGAGCAGTACTTC | CASSSGAGFEQYF
TRBJ2-7 | NA | TRBD2 | 12 | TRBV6-2/TRBV6-3 | TGTGCCAGCAGTCCCGGGACTAGCGAGCAGTACTTC | CASSPGTSEQYF
TRBJ1-2 | NA | NA | 13 | TRBV29-1 | TGCAGCGTCTTGCGGACCGGGGACTATGGCTACACCTTC | CSVLRTGDYGYTF
TRBJ2-1 | NA | NA | 14 | TRBV7-9 | TGTGCCAGCAGACCTACAGGAGGCTACAATGAGCAGTTCTTC | CASRPTGGYNEQFF
TRBJ1-1 | many | NA | 14 | TRBV7-2 | TGTGCCAGCAGCTTAGAGGGACTCTACACTGAAGCTTTCTTT | CASSLEGLYTEAFF
TRBJ2-3 | many | TRBD2 | 15 | TRBV7-8 | TGTGCCAGTCGGCCGGGCGGGGGGCGCACAGATACGCAGTATTTT | CASRPGGGRTDTQYF
TRBJ2-1 | many | TRBD1 | 15 | TRBV28 | TGTGCCAGCAGAATACCGGGACAGGCTTACAATGAGCAGTTCTTC | CASRIPGQAYNEQFF
TRBJ2-1 | NA | NA | 18 | TRBV4-3 | TGCGCCAGCAGCCAAGATTCGGTGGGTGTCCTCTCCTACAATGAGCAGTTCTTC | CASSQDSVGVLSYNEQFF
TRBJ2-3 | NA | NA | 13 | TRBV29-1 | TGCAGCGTTGACGGACATTACACAGATACGCAGTATTTT | CSVDGHYTDTQYF
TRBJ2-1 | NA | TRBD2 | 15 | TRBV20-1 | TGCAGTGCTAGAGATGTAACTAGCGGAAACAATGAGCAGTTCTTC | CSARDVTSGNNEQFF
TRBJ1-2 | few | NA | 11 | TRBV9 | TGTGCCAGCAGCGGGACGGAGGGCTACACCTTC | CASSGTEGYTF
TRBJ2-7 | NA | NA | 13 | TRBV6-5 | TGTGCCAGCAGTTACTCCGACAGGAGGGAGCAGTACTTC | CASSYSDRREQYF
TRBJ2-7 | many | NA | 12 | TRBV12-3/TRBV12-4 | TGTGCCAGCAGCCCCCCCTCCTACGAGCAGTACTTC | CASSPPSYEQYF
TRBJ2-7 | NA | NA | 13 | TRBV19 | TGTGCCAGTTCGGCGGGGCCCACCTACGAGCAGTACTTC | CASSAGPTYEQYF
TRBJ1-4 | many | NA | 15 | TRBV9 | TGTGCCAGCAGCGCAGACCCTGCAACTAATGAAAAACTGTTTTTT | CASSADPATNEKLFF
TRBJ2-1 | many | TRBD1 | 14 | TRBV12-3/TRBV12-4 | TGTGCCAGCAGTCCTGAGACAGGGGGCAATGAGCAGTTCTTC | CASSPETGGNEQFF
TRBJ2-1 | many | TRBD2 | 16 | TRBV9 | TGTGCCAGCAGCTTCAACCGAGCGGGGGGCTACAATGAGCAGTTCTTC | CASSFNRAGGYNEQFF
TRBJ2-2 | NA | TRBD2 | 18 | TRBV29-1 | TGCAGCGTTGGGTTGGAGGGACTAGCGGGATCGAACACCGGGGAGCTGTTTTTT | CSVGLEGLAGSNTGELFF